This passage covers 17 T cell receptor beta chains from one sample sequenced in a study of blood T cell repertoires in COVID-19. Profiled with immunoSEQ multiplex PCR; TCRdb holds only in-frame clones, not every one. The table lists 170,000 or so clones, roughly 83% of them singletons, with 6.5% to 7.5% in the top ten. Material: peripheral blood. These receptors were taken from a woman aged 40 to 50 with COVID-19, enrolled during active disease.

The chain couples TRBV12-3 or TRBV12-4 to TRBJ2-1, with D perhaps matching TRBD1 (6 bases). The V end was cut by 8 bases, the J end by 7 bases, with 15 bases between. This CDR3 has 13 residues. The CDR3 DNA follows: TGTGCCAGCCGTCCAGGGGTAGGGAATGAGCAGTTCTTC. It is translated as CASRPGVGNEQFF.

The chain has TRBV21-1 and TRBJ1-2; the table's D call, TRBD1, has no DNA check behind it. TRBV21-1 is a pseudogene. The CDR3 is made up of 16 amino acids. The CDR3 loop reads CASSKEGGQENYGYTF. Written as DNA, the CDR3 is TGTGCCAGCAGCAAAGAGGGGGGACAGGAGAACTATGGCTACACCTTC.

The chain has TRBV2 and TRBJ1-6, with D perhaps TRBD1 (6 bases). The germline V and J ends were trimmed by 8 bases and 9 bases, with 14 bases remaining between them. The CDR3 is made up of 13 amino acids. Germline V gene data show CDR1 as SNHLY and CDR2 as FYNNEI. The CDR3 sequence: CASLNRVGSPLHF. CDR3 in DNA: TGTGCCAGCCTTAACAGGGTTGGTTCACCCCTCCACTTT.

The CDR3 here is CASSLRDRSEKLFF. The CDR3 coding sequence is TGTGCCAGCAGCCTCCGGGACAGGTCCGAAAAACTGTTTTTT. The V gene is TRBV5-6, the J gene TRBJ1-4, with 8 bases matching TRBD1. Germline loops: CDR1 SGHDT, CDR2 YYEEEE. The CDR3 extends over 14 amino acids. V lost 4 bases to trimming and J lost 8 bases; unmatched junction nucleotides: 7.

This clone has a handful of counts. The chain combines TRBV19 with TRBJ1-1; tentatively, D is TRBD1 (5 bases). CDR1 is LNHDA and CDR2 is SQIVND in the germline V gene (reference sequence). Trimming removed 5 bases at V and 11 bases at J, with 18 bases between. CDR3 length: 13 amino acids. CDR3: CASSFPQVREAFF. CDR3 in DNA: TGTGCCAGTAGTTTCCCACAGGTCAGAGAGGCTTTCTTT.

The chain uses TRBV27 and TRBJ2-1; maybe TRBD2 (5 bases). Trimming removed 6 bases at V and 10 bases at J, with 13 bases between. The CDR3 has 12 amino acids. The germline V gene encodes CDR1 MNHEY and CDR2 SMNVEV (reference sequence). The CDR3 here is CASSLQRGEQFF. The CDR3 bases are TGTGCCAGCAGCCTCCAAAGAGGGGAGCAGTTCTTC.

The V gene is TRBV28, the J gene TRBJ2-1, with 10 bases aligning to TRBD2. The CDR3 is 16 residues long. V was clipped by 6 bases and J by 6 bases; unmatched bases: 11. Germline loops: CDR1 MDHEN, CDR2 SYDVKM. CDR3 sequence reads: CASSILAGPGGNEQFF. The CDR3 DNA is TGTGCCAGCAGCATACTAGCGGGGCCCGGGGGCAATGAGCAGTTCTTC.

The chain uses TRBV9 and TRBJ2-3; D is perhaps TRBD1 (6 bases). Looked up from germline, CDR1 is SGDLS and CDR2 is YYNGEE. The length of the CDR3 is 18 residues. V lost 2 bases and J lost 1, with 20 bases in between. The CDR3 DNA reads TGTGCCAGCAGCGTGAGGGGGTCTCTTCCCCAGGGCACAGATACGCAGTATTTT. This encodes CASSVRGSLPQGTDTQYF. Filled out from reference TRBV9 and TRBJ2-3, the complete variable domain reads DSGVTQTPKHLITATGQRVTLRCSPRSGDLSVYWYQQSLDQGLQFLIQYYNGEERAKGNILERFSAQQFPDLHSELNLSSLELGDSALYFCASSVRGSLPQGTDTQYFGPGTRLTVL.

This chain links TRBV7-9 with TRBJ2-3, with 8 positions matching TRBD1. From germline, CDR1 is SEHNR and CDR2 FQNEAQ (reference sequence). The CDR3 contains 16 residues. After removal of 5 bases from V and 0 bases from J, the junction contained 7 bases not matched to a gene. DNA for the CDR3: TGTGCCAGCAGCACAGGAAGGGACAGGAGCACAGATACGCAGTATTTT. Its translation: CASSTGRDRSTDTQYF.

The CDR3 reads CASSLMGPDTQYF. The CDR3 region has the DNA TGTGCCAGCAGCTTAATGGGGCCGGATACGCAGTATTTT. V and J are TRBV7-3 and TRBJ2-3; perhaps TRBD1 as D (5 bases). V lost 1 base to trimming and J lost 6 bases, with 8 bases between them. From germline, CDR1 is SGHTA and CDR2 FQGTGA. The CDR3 totals 13 residues. Drawing the rest from reference TRBV7-3 and TRBJ2-3, the complete variable domain is GAGVSQTPSNKVTEKGKYVELRCDPISGHTALYWYRQSLGQGPEFLIYFQGTGAADDSGLPNDRFFAVRPEGSVSTLKIQRTERGDSAVYLCASSLMGPDTQYFGPGTRLTVL.

V is TRBV19 and J is TRBJ1-5, with unresolved D. V was pared by 3 bases and J by 9 bases, with 9 bases between. CDR3 length: 12 amino acids. Germline values: CDR1 LNHDA, CDR2 SQIVND (reference sequence). DNA of the CDR3: TGTGCCAGTAGTATTCACACGGGGCCCCAGCATTTT. Amino acids: CASSIHTGPQHF.

The chain employs TRBV15 and TRBJ1-2; D unclear. The V end lost 0 bases, the J end lost 4 bases, and 12 bases lay between the germline ends. The germline CDR1 and CDR2 sequences are LNHNV and YYDKDF (reference sequence). This CDR3 has 15 amino acids. CDR3 bases: TGTGCCACCAGCAGAGATCTAGCCACCACCTATGGCTACACCTTC. This encodes CATSRDLATTYGYTF.

V and J are TRBV15 and TRBJ2-1, with D hard to call. CDR1 and CDR2 (germline): LNHNV, YYDKDF (reference sequence). The CDR3 is 15 residues long. Trimming took 0 bases from V and 7 from J, leaving 13 bases between them. CDR3 DNA sequence: TGTGCCACCAGCAGAGATTACTCTCCCTCGAATGAGCAGTTCTTC. It yields the protein CATSRDYSPSNEQFF. Based on the CDR3 plus reference TRBV15 and TRBJ2-1, the full variable domain is DAMVIQNPRYQVTQFGKPVTLSCSQTLNHNVMYWYQQKSSQAPKLLFHYYDKDFNNEADTPDNFQSRRPNTSFCFLDIRSPGLGDTAMYLCATSRDYSPSNEQFFGPGTRLTVL.

This rearrangement joins TRBV19 to TRBJ1-5; 10 nucleotides match TRBD1. CDR3 size: 14 residues. V was clipped by 6 bases and J by 4 bases; unmatched bases: 3. Germline values: CDR1 LNHDA, CDR2 SQIVND (reference sequence). This CDR3 reads CASRVDRGNQPQHF. The CDR3 DNA follows: TGTGCCAGTAGGGTGGACAGGGGGAATCAGCCCCAGCATTTT.

This chain joins TRBV5-3 and TRBJ1-5; D call uncertain. TRBV5-3 is identified as an open reading frame with a role that is uncertain. Trimming took 2 bases from V and 0 from J, leaving 21 bases between them. The CDR3 is 19 amino acids. The CDR3 reads CARSFTLGHNQISNQPQHF. CDR3 sequence (DNA): TGTGCCAGAAGCTTCACCCTTGGGCATAACCAGATTAGCAATCAGCCCCAGCATTTT.

The genes are TRBV3-1 (or the pseudogene TRBV3-2) and TRBJ1-2; 10 nucleotides match TRBD1. This CDR3 spans 15 amino acids. J gave up 7 bases and V 0 bases, and 5 bases lay outside the gene matches. The germline V gene encodes CDR1 LGHDT and CDR2 YNNKEL (reference sequence). DNA of the CDR3: TGTGCCAGCAGCCAAGATTTGACAGGGGGCAGTGGCTACACCTTC. Amino acid sequence: CASSQDLTGGSGYTF.

The rearrangement joins TRBV24-1 to TRBJ1-3; 7 positions agree with TRBD1. The CDR3 spans 19 residues. Germline assignment: CDR1 KGHDR and CDR2 SFDVKD. The V and J ends lost 2 bases and 0 bases, in that order; junction bases with no gene match: 12. CDR3 sequence reads: CATSDSTLGQTISGNTIYF. CDR3 bases: TGTGCCACCAGTGATTCTACCCTGGGACAGACAATCTCTGGAAACACCATATATTTT.